Only a few counts were recorded for the clone carrying this T cell receptor (beta chain). Its matching antigen is unknown. The sample originates from a study of T cell repertoires in cytomegalovirus infection. Study details: CMV infection together with matching HLA type was indicated by public TCR beta signatures. Study-wide findings and caveats: The ex vivo response was dominated by HLA-C-restricted CMV-specific TCR beta clonotypes. The study identified carriers of CMV plus the relevant HLA from cumulative public TCR beta family frequency.

TCRdb processed the reads anew with MiXCR; each CDR3 protein has one entry. The data contain about 530,000 distinct CDR3 sequences, roughly 29% of them seen just once; the ten biggest clones take up about 13%. Per the germline V gene, CDR1 is LNHNV and CDR2 is YYDKDF (reference sequence). CDR3 size: 18 residues. Trimming took 0 bases from V and 3 from J, leaving 18 bases between them. What was sequenced was PBMCs. The clonotype originates from a human donor in good health (CMV status not recorded). Some clones in this sample may be carry-over from other donors' samples. The chain has TRBV15 and TRBJ2-4; unclear D gene. This CDR3 reads CATSRDLAAQSFKNIQYF. The CDR3 DNA reads as TGTGCCACCAGCAGAGATCTGGCAGCTCAGAGTTTCAAAAACATTCAGTACTTC.